These 20 T cell receptor beta chains were sequenced from one sample in a study of blood T cells in healthy people across ages (dated by TCRdb to the mid-2010s). Libraries were built with 5' RACE. TCRdb records Illumina HiSeq 2500 as the sequencer. A second PCR of about 6 to 12 cycles was run with a J-beta primer mix and a sample-barcoded 5' primer. Through fastp at Q25 and MiXCR, TCRdb rebuilt clones from the public reads, retaining in-frame beta chains. Records with the same CDR3 protein are collapsed into one entry carrying the most frequent genes and DNA. For this sample the table gives 1.5 million to 2 million distinct CDR3 sequences, of which 49% were detected only once. The ten largest clones take up roughly 2% of the sample. Source material: blood. The source is a woman aged 40 to 50 in good health.

This clonotype has a handful of counts. This chain uses TRBV15 with TRBJ2-5; maybe TRBD2 (5 bases). Germline V gene sequence: CDR1 LNHNV, CDR2 YYDKDF (reference sequence). The V gene lost 0 bases and the J gene lost 2 bases, with 7 bases spanning the gap. The length of the CDR3 is 14 residues. CDR3 in DNA: TGTGCCACCAGCAGAGATGCGGGTCAAGAGACCCAGTACTTC. Its translation: CATSRDAGQETQYF.

V usage is TRBV12-5 and J usage is TRBJ1-5; perhaps TRBD1 as D (5 bases). V dropped 5 bases and J dropped 2 bases, with 10 bases sitting between them. CDR1 and CDR2 from the germline V gene are LGHNT and FRNRAP. The CDR3 is 14 residues long. As DNA, the CDR3 is TGTGCTAGTGGTCAGGGACCGGGCAATCAGCCCCAGCATTTT. Translated, it gives CASGQGPGNQPQHF.

This clonotype was detected only a few times. The chain carries TRBV2 and TRBJ2-3; TRBD1 matches 10 bases. With V trimmed by 6 bases and J by 2 bases, 8 bases remained unmatched. This CDR3 is built from 16 residues. CDR1 and CDR2 from the germline V gene are SNHLY and FYNNEI. CDR3 DNA sequence: TGTGCCAGCAGCCCCGGACAGGGGGATTACACAGATACGCAGTATTTT. Protein product: CASSPGQGDYTDTQYF. Together with reference TRBV2 and TRBJ2-3, the CDR3 gives the full variable domain: EPEVTQTPSHQVTQMGQEVILRCVPISNHLYFYWYRQILGQKVEFLVSFYNNEISEKSEIFDDQFSVERPDGSNFTLKIRSTKLEDSAMYFCASSPGQGDYTDTQYFGPGTRLTVL.

The rearrangement uses TRBV11-2 and TRBJ2-3; 7 bases match TRBD1. This CDR3 comprises 15 residues. V lost 2 bases, J lost 2 bases, and 4 bases stayed unmatched. In germline, CDR1 is SGHAT, CDR2 FQNNGV. This chain's CDR3 is CASSLWDSNTDTQYF. CDR3 sequence (DNA): TGTGCCAGCAGCTTATGGGACAGCAACACAGATACGCAGTATTTT.

In this sample, this clonotype turned up a few times. CDR3 in amino acids: CATSRGGDYGYTF. The DNA of the CDR3 is TGTGCCACCAGCCGGGGGGGAGATTATGGCTACACCTTC. V is TRBV15 and J is TRBJ1-2, with a possible D match to TRBD1 (5 bases). The germline CDR1 and CDR2 sequences are LNHNV and YYDKDF (reference sequence). This CDR3 is 13 amino acids long. Trimming removed 5 bases at V and 5 bases at J, with 12 bases between.

As to this clonotype: A read error is possible here, since a much larger clone lies one base away. V is TRBV28 and J is TRBJ2-7; D gene ambiguous. V shed 8 bases and J shed 7 bases, with 18 bases lying between them. Per germline, CDR1 MDHEN and CDR2 SYDVKM. The CDR3 sequence is 13 residues long. The CDR3 coding sequence is TGTGCCAGCCACCATCCGGACGACAATGAGCAGTACTTC. Translated, it gives CASHHPDDNEQYF.

The chain is built from TRBV4-3 and TRBJ2-1, with D perhaps matching TRBD2 (6 bases). Germline V gene data show CDR1 as LGHNA and CDR2 as YSLEER. Trimming stripped 1 base from V and 4 bases from J, with 11 bases between. The CDR3 sequence is 15 residues long. DNA of the CDR3: TGCGCCAGCAGCCAAGTTGTGGCGGGGTACAATGAGCAGTTCTTC. This encodes CASSQVVAGYNEQFF.

This sequence joins TRBV6-6 and TRBJ2-5; perhaps D is TRBD1 or TRBD2 (5 bases each). Germline lookup yields CDR1 MNHNY and CDR2 SVGAGI (reference sequence). V lost 10 bases, J lost 4 bases, and 13 bases lay in between. This CDR3 is 12 amino acids long. CDR3 nucleotides: TGTGCCATGGGACCGAGGGGAGAGACCCAGTACTTC. It encodes CAMGPRGETQYF.

The chain employs TRBV25-1 and TRBJ1-2; TRBD1 matches 7 bases. V was clipped by 4 bases and J by 8 bases; unmatched bases: 7. Germline V gene data show CDR1 as MGHDK and CDR2 as SYGVNS. The CDR3 has 13 amino acids. Written as DNA, the CDR3 is TGTGCCAGCAGTGGACAGGGCATTGGGGGCTACACCTTC. This translates into CASSGQGIGGYTF.

V and J are TRBV11-3 and TRBJ2-2; TRBD1 matches 9 bases. V gave up 6 bases and J gave up 4 bases; unmatched junction bases: 6. The V gene's germline CDR1 is SGHNT and CDR2 YENEEA. The CDR3 has 15 amino acids. The CDR3 DNA is TGTGCCAGCAGAGCGGGGACAGGGCCCACCGGGGAGCTGTTTTTT. Translation gives CASRAGTGPTGELFF.

This clonotype was counted between two and nine times. The V call is TRBV5-1, the J call TRBJ2-1; no clear D gene. The V and J ends lost 1 base and 15 bases respectively, with 20 bases between them. Germline V gene lookup returns CDR1 SGHRS and CDR2 YFSETQ. CDR3 length: 14 amino acids. CDR3 protein: CASSLSVVDPVGFF. The CDR3 DNA sequence: TGCGCCAGCAGCTTGAGTGTGGTAGACCCGGTAGGGTTCTTC. The full variable domain, in which reference TRBV5-1 and TRBJ2-1 provide the parts outside the CDR3, is KAGVTQTPRYLIKTRGQQVTLSCSPISGHRSVSWYQQTPGQGLQFLFEYFSETQRNKGNFPGRFSGRQFSNSRSEMNVSTLELGDSALYLCASSLSVVDPVGFFGPGTRLTVL.

This chain connects TRBV6-1 to TRBJ2-3; 13 bases line up with TRBD2. V was clipped by 5 bases and J by 2 bases; unmatched bases: 10. CDR3 length equals 18 residues. Germline loops: CDR1 MNHNS, CDR2 SASEGT. The CDR3 coding sequence is TGTGCCAGCAGTTACGCCTTCACTAGCGGGGGGGACACAGATACGCAGTATTTT. Protein: CASSYAFTSGGDTDTQYF.

This clonotype was counted only a few times. The V call is TRBV7-2, the J call TRBJ2-5; D unresolved. Germline CDR1 SGHTA, CDR2 FQGNSA. V was shortened by 5 bases and J by 2 bases, with 15 bases between the two germline ends. The CDR3 has 15 amino acids. The CDR3 protein is CASSRPRQTQETQYF. The CDR3 DNA reads TGTGCCAGCAGCCGACCCCGGCAAACTCAAGAGACCCAGTACTTC.

Regarding this clonotype: The germline gene is not matched at one end of the junction; a read error may be the cause. The chain uses TRBV24-1 and TRBJ2-3, with D tentatively TRBD1 or TRBD2 (6 bases each). This CDR3 region has 15 residues. Germline V gives CDR1 KGHDR, CDR2 SFDVKD. CDR3 nucleotide sequence: TGTGCCACCAGTCCGGGGGCTAGTCGCACGGATACGCAGTATTTT. Protein: CATSPGASRTDTQYF.

CDR3 in DNA: TGTGCCAGCAGCTTATCATTGGGGACAGGGGAAGAGACCCAGTACTTC. This codes for CASSLSLGTGEETQYF. The J gene is TRBJ2-5, the V gene TRBV7-9; 10 positions agree with TRBD1. Losses at the gene ends were 2 bases for V and 3 bases for J; bases not matched to a gene: 6. Germline V gene data show CDR1 as SEHNR and CDR2 as FQNEAQ (reference sequence). CDR3 length equals 16 residues.

Ten or more counts support this clonotype. The genes are TRBV9 and TRBJ2-3; D not resolved. Germline V gives CDR1 SGDLS, CDR2 YYNGEE. The CDR3 consists of 14 residues. Trimming took 5 bases from V and 8 from J, leaving 18 bases between them. This CDR3 reads CASRQFSQSGTQYF. DNA for the CDR3: TGTGCCAGCAGGCAATTCTCGCAGAGTGGTACGCAGTATTTT.

This clonotype has more than one count but fewer than ten. This chain's CDR3 is CSARQDSNTEAFF. The CDR3 nucleotides are TGCAGTGCTAGACAGGACTCGAACACTGAAGCTTTCTTT. This chain uses TRBV20-1 with TRBJ1-1; no definite D call. CDR3 length equals 13 residues. The V end lost 2 bases, the J end lost 1 base, and 8 bases lay between the germline ends. Looked up from germline, CDR1 is DFQATT and CDR2 is SNEGSKA (reference sequence).

The gene calls are TRBV7-2 and TRBJ2-4; D could derive from TRBD1 or TRBD2 (6 bases each). The germline V gene encodes CDR1 SGHTA and CDR2 FQGNSA. The V end was cut by 3 bases, the J end by 4 bases, with 10 bases between. The CDR3 has 14 residues. As DNA, the CDR3 is TGTGCCAGCAGCTTTGGGGGGCCTAAAAACATTCAGTACTTC. Translated: CASSFGGPKNIQYF.

This rearrangement joins TRBV4-2 to TRBJ1-2; D possibly corresponds to TRBD1 (6 bases). Germline CDR1 and CDR2: LGHNA and YNFKEQ. This CDR3 has 15 residues. The V end was cut by 1 base, the J end by 6 bases, with 15 bases between. As DNA, the CDR3 is TGTGCCAGCAGCCAAGGCGACAGGATGGTAAATGGCTACACCTTC. It translates to CASSQGDRMVNGYTF.

This clonotype was observed a handful of times. The genes are TRBV7-8 and TRBJ2-5; D is ambiguous. CDR3 length: 13 amino acids. V lost 5 bases and J lost 5, with 12 bases in between. The germline gives CDR1 SGHVS, CDR2 FQNEAQ. CDR3 DNA sequence: TGTGCCAGCAGCCTAAGACATCGTGAGACCCAGTACTTC. This translates into CASSLRHRETQYF.